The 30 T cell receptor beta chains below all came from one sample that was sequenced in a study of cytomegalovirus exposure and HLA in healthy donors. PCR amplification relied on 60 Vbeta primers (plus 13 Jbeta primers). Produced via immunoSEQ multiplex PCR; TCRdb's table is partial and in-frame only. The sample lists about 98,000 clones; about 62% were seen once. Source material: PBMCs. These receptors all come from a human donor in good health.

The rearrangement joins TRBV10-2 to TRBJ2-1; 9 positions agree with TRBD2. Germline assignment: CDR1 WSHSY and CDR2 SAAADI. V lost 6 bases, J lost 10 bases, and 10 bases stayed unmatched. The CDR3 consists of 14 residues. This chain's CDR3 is CASSETTSGSEQFF. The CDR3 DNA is TGCGCCAGCAGCGAAACAACTAGCGGGTCGGAGCAGTTCTTC.

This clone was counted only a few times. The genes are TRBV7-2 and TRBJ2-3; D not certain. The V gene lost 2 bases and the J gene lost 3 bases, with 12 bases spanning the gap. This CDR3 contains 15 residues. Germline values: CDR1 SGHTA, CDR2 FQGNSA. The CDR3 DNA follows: TGTGCCAGCAGCTTATTGGGTCTGACAACAGATACGCAGTATTTT. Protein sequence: CASSLLGLTTDTQYF.

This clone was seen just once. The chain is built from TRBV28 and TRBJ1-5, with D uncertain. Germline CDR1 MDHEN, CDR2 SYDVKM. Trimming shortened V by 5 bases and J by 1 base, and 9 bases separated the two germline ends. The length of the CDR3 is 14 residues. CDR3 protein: CASSRLESNQPQHF. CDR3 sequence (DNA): TGTGCCAGCAGTCGGCTGGAGAGCAATCAGCCCCAGCATTTT.

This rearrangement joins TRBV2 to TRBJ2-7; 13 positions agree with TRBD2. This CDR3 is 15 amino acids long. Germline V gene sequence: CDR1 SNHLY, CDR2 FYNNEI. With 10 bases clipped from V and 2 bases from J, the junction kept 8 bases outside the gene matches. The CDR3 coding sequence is TGTGCCACCAAGGGACTAGCGGGAACAGCCTACGAGCAGTACTTC. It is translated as CATKGLAGTAYEQYF.

CDR3 amino acids: CASSQDNTEIYEQYF. CDR3 sequence (DNA): TGTGCCAGCAGCCAAGATAACACGGAGATCTACGAGCAGTACTTC. The chain couples TRBV4-2 to TRBJ2-7; D gene ambiguous. The V and J ends lost 0 bases and 3 bases respectively, with 12 bases between them. Looked up from germline, CDR1 is LGHNA and CDR2 is YNFKEQ. The CDR3 contains 15 residues.

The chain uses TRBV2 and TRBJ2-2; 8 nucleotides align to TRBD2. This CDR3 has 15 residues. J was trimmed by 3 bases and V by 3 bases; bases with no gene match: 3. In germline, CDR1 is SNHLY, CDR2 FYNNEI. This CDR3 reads CASSESGSYTGELFF. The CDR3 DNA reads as TGTGCCAGCAGTGAGAGCGGGAGCTACACCGGGGAGCTGTTTTTT.

In nucleotides, the CDR3 is TGTGCCAGCAGCCCGGGGGTTCCCGAGCAGTACTTC. Translated, it gives CASSPGVPEQYF. V gene TRBV7-9 combines with J gene TRBJ2-5, with D possibly matching TRBD2 (6 bases). The J call may be faulty, since TRBJ2-7 better matches the DNA end. Germline-derived CDR1 and CDR2 are SEHNR and FQNEAQ (reference sequence). The CDR3 is 12 amino acids.

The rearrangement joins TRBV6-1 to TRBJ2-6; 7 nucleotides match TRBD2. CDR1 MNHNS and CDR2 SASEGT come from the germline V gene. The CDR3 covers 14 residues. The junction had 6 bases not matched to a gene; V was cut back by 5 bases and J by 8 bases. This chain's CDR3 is CASSRSSGPNVLTF. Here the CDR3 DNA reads TGTGCCAGCAGTCGAAGTAGCGGGCCCAACGTCCTGACTTTC.

Written as DNA, the CDR3 is TGTGCCTGGAGTGTACGTGGTAGAGCTAGCACAGATACGCAGTATTTT. Residues: CAWSVRGRASTDTQYF. The chain is built from TRBV30 and TRBJ2-3; D is unclear. The CDR3 consists of 16 residues. CDR1 GTSNPN and CDR2 SVGIG come from the germline V gene (reference sequence). The V and J ends lost 0 bases and 0 bases respectively, with 13 bases between them.

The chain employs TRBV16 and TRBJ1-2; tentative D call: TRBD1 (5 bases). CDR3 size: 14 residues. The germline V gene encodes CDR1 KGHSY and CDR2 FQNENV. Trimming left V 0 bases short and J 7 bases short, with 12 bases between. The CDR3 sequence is CASSQSPRVSGYTF. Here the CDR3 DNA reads TGTGCCAGCAGCCAATCCCCCAGGGTGAGTGGCTACACCTTC. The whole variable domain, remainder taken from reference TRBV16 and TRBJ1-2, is GEEVAQTPKHLVRGEGQKAKLYCAPIKGHSYVFWYQQVLKNEFKFLISFQNENVFDETGMPKERFSAKCLPNSPCSLEIQATKLEDSAVYFCASSQSPRVSGYTFGSGTRLTVV.

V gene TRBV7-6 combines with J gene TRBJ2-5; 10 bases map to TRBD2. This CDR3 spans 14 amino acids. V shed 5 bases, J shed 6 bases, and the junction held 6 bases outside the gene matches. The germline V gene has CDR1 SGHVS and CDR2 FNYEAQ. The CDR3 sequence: CASSPGLASQTQYF. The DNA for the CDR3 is TGTGCCAGCAGCCCGGGACTAGCGAGCCAGACCCAGTACTTC.

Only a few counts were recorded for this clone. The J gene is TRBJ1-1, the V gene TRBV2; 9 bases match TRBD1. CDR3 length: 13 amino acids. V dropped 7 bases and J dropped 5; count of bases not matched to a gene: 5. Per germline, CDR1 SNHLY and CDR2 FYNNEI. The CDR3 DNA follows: TGTGCCAGCAACGGACAGGGGAGAACTGAAGCTTTCTTT. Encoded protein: CASNGQGRTEAFF. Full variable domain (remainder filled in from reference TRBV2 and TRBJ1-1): EPEVTQTPSHQVTQMGQEVILRCVPISNHLYFYWYRQILGQKVEFLVSFYNNEISEKSEIFDDQFSVERPDGSNFTLKIRSTKLEDSAMYFCASNGQGRTEAFFGQGTRLTVV.

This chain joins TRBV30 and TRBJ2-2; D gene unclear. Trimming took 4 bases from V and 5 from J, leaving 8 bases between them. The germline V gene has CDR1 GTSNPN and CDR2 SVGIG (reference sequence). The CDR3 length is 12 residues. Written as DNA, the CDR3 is TGTGCCTGGAATAGTGGTACCGGGGAGCTGTTTTTT. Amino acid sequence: CAWNSGTGELFF. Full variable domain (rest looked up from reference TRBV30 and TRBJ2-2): SQTIHQWPATLVQPVGSPLSLECTVEGTSNPNLYWYRQAAGRGLQLLFYSVGIGQISSEVPQNLSASRPQDRQFILSSKKLLLSDSGFYLCAWNSGTGELFFGEGSRLTVL.

The chain's CDR3 is CASSLSGGQKETQYF. The CDR3 DNA follows: TGTGCCAGCAGTTTATCCGGCGGGCAGAAAGAGACCCAGTACTTC. The chain combines TRBV27 with TRBJ2-5; perhaps TRBD2 as D (5 bases). The CDR3 spans 15 residues. The V end was cut by 0 bases, the J end by 3 bases, with 11 bases between. Germline V gene sequence: CDR1 MNHEY, CDR2 SMNVEV (reference sequence).

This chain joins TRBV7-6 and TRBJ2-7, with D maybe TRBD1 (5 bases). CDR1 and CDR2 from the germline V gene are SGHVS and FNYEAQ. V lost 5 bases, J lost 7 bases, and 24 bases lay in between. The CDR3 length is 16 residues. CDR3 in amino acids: CASSPNQAGQGGEQYF. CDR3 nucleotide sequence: TGTGCCAGCAGCCCTAACCAGGCAGGGCAAGGTGGAGAGCAGTACTTC.

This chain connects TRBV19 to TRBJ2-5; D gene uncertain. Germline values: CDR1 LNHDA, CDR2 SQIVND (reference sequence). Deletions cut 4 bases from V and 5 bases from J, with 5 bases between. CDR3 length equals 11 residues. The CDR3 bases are TGTGCCAGTAGTACCGGGGAGACCCAGTACTTC. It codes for CASSTGETQYF. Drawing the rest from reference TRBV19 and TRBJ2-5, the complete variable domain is DGGITQSPKYLFRKEGQNVTLSCEQNLNHDAMYWYRQDPGQGLRLIYYSQIVNDFQKGDIAEGYSVSREKKESFPLTVTSAQKNPTAFYLCASSTGETQYFGPGTRLLVL.

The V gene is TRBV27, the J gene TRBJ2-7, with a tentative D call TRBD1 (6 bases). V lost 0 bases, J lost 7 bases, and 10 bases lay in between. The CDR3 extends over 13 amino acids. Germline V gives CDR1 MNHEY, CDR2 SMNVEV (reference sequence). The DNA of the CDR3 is TGTGCCAGCAGTTTATCGGACAGAGGGGAGCAGTACTTC. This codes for CASSLSDRGEQYF.

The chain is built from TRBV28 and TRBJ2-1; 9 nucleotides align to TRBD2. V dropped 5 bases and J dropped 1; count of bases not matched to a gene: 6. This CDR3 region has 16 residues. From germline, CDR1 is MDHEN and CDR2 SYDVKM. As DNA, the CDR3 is TGTGCCAGCAGTAAGACTAGCGGCCCTTCCTACAATGAGCAGTTCTTC. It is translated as CASSKTSGPSYNEQFF. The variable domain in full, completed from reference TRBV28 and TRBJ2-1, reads DVKVTQSSRYLVKRTGEKVFLECVQDMDHENMFWYRQDPGLGLRLIYFSYDVKMKEKGDIPEGYSVSREKKERFSLILESASTNQTSMYLCASSKTSGPSYNEQFFGPGTRLTVL.

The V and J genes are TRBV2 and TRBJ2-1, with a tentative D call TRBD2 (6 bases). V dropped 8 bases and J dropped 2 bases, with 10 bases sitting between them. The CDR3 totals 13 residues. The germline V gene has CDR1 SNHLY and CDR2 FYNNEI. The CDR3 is CASGRGAYNEQFF. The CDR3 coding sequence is TGTGCCAGCGGGCGGGGAGCCTACAATGAGCAGTTCTTC. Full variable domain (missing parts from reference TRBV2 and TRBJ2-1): EPEVTQTPSHQVTQMGQEVILRCVPISNHLYFYWYRQILGQKVEFLVSFYNNEISEKSEIFDDQFSVERPDGSNFTLKIRSTKLEDSAMYFCASGRGAYNEQFFGPGTRLTVL.

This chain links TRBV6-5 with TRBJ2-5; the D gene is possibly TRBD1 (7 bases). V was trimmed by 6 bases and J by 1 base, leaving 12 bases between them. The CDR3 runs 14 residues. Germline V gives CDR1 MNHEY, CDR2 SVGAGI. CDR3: CASREGQPQETQYF. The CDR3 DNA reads TGTGCCAGCAGGGAGGGACAGCCCCAAGAGACCCAGTACTTC.

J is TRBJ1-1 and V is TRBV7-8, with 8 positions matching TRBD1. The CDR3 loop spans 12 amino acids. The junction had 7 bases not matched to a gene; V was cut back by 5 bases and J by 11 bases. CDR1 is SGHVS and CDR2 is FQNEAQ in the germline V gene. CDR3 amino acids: CASSPQGAAAFF. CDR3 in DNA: TGTGCCAGCAGCCCTCAGGGGGCGGCGGCTTTCTTT.

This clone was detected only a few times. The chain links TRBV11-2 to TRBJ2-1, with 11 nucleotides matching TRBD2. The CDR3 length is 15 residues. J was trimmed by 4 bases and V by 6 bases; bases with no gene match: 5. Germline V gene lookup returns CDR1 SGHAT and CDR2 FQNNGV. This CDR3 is CASRALAGGYNEQFF. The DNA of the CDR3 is TGTGCCAGCAGGGCGTTAGCGGGAGGGTACAATGAGCAGTTCTTC.

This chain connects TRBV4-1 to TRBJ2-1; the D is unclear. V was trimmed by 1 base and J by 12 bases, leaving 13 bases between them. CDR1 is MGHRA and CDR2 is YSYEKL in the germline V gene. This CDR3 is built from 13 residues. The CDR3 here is CASSQVLSRGQFF. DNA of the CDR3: TGCGCCAGCAGCCAAGTCTTGAGCCGCGGGCAGTTCTTC.

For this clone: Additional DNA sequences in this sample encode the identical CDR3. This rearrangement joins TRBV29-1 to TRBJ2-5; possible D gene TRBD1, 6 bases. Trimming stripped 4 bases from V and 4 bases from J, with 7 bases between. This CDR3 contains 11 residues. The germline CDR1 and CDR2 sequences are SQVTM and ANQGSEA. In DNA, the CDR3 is TGCAGCGTTGGGGGGCGAGAGACCCAGTACTTC. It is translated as CSVGGRETQYF.

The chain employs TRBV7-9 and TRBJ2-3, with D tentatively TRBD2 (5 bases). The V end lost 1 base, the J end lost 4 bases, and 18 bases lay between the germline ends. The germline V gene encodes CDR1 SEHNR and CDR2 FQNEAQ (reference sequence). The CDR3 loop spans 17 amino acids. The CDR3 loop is CASSLGLGGLGADTQYF. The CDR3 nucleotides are TGTGCCAGCAGCTTAGGCCTGGGCGGGCTGGGCGCAGATACGCAGTATTTT. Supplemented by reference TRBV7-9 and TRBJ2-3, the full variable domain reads DTGVSQNPRHKITKRGQNVTFRCDPISEHNRLYWYRQTLGQGPEFLTYFQNEAQLEKSRLLSDRFSAERPKGSFSTLEIQRTEQGDSAMYLCASSLGLGGLGADTQYFGPGTRLTVL.

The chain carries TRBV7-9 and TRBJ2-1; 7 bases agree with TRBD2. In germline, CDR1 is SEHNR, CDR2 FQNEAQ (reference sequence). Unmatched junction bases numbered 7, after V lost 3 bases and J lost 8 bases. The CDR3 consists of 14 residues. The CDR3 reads CASSLVAGAHEQFF. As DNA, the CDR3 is TGTGCCAGCAGCTTGGTGGCGGGAGCCCATGAGCAGTTCTTC.

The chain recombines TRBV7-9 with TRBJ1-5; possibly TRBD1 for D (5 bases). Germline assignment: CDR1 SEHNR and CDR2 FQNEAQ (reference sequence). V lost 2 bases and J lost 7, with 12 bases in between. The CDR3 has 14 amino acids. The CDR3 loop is CASSLIQDGQPQHF. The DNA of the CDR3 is TGTGCCAGCAGCTTAATACAGGATGGACAGCCCCAGCATTTT.

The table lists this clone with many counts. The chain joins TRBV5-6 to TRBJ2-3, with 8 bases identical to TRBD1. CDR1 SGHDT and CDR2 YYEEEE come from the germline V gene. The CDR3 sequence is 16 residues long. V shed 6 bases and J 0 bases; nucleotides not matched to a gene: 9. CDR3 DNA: TGTGCCAGCACAAGAGGTCAGGGGGCAAGCACAGATACGCAGTATTTT. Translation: CASTRGQGASTDTQYF.

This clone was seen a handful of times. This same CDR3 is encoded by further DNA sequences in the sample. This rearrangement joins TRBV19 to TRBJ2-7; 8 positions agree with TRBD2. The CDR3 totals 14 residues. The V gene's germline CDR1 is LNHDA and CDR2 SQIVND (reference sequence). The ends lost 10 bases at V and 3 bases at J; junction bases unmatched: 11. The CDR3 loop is CATQGTGGIYEQYF. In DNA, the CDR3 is TGTGCCACCCAAGGAACGGGAGGGATCTACGAGCAGTACTTC.

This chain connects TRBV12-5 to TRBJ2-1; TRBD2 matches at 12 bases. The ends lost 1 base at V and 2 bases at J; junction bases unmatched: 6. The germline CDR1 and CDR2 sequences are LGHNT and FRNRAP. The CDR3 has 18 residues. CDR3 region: CASGLASGLAGTYNEQFF. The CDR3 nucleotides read TGTGCTAGTGGTTTGGCCTCCGGACTAGCGGGAACCTACAATGAGCAGTTCTTC.